The 20 T cell receptor beta chains below come from one sample, sequenced in a study of vaccination and CD4 T cells after COVID-19. Treatment: approximately 9-day PBMC culture with coronavirus spike peptide pools or control peptides (ViraFEST assay). These receptors' antigens are unknown. Cultured CD4+ T-cell DNA underwent Oncomine TCR Beta short-read sequencing. Via MiXCR, TCRdb re-called the PCR reads, giving one row per CDR3 protein. The sample records roughly 7,000 distinct CDR3 sequences, around two thirds being singletons. The sequenced material came from CD4+ T cells from blood, cultured in vitro. All receptors come from a human donor who had recovered from COVID-19.

This clonotype showed up just a few times. This rearrangement joins TRBV20-1 to TRBJ2-5; D remains unclear. V was shortened by 4 bases and J by 5 bases, with 8 bases between the two germline ends. CDR1 is DFQATT and CDR2 is SNEGSKA in the germline V gene (reference sequence). This CDR3 region has 11 residues. The CDR3 reads CSAKPEETQYF. CDR3 DNA sequence: TGCAGTGCTAAACCTGAGGAGACCCAGTACTTC.

The chain recombines TRBV29-1 with TRBJ1-2; 11 bases are a match to TRBD1. Germline CDR1 reads SQVTM; CDR2 reads ANQGSEA. There are 15 residues in the CDR3. J lost 1 base, V lost 7 bases, and 8 bases had no gene match. The CDR3 DNA sequence: TGCAGCGCCTCCACCGGGACAGGGGGTAACTATGGCTACACCTTC. It is translated as CSASTGTGGNYGYTF.

This clonotype is labeled medium-sized (0.01 to 0.1%). V and J are TRBV5-8 and TRBJ1-6; 7 bases align to TRBD1. V trimming: 1 base; J trimming: 7 bases; junction bases outside the gene matches: 14. The length of the CDR3 is 18 residues. Looked up from germline, CDR1 is SGHTS and CDR2 is YDEGEE. The chain's CDR3 is CASSLTPRAGGRNSPLHF. The CDR3 DNA sequence: TGTGCCAGCAGCTTGACCCCGAGGGCAGGGGGACGAAATTCACCCCTCCACTTT.

The rearrangement joins TRBV7-2 to TRBJ2-5; 7 positions agree with TRBD2. Germline V CDR1 and CDR2: SGHTA, FQGNSA. This CDR3 has 16 residues. Trimming at V came to 2 bases and at J to 5 bases, leaving 11 bases not matched to a gene. CDR3: CASSLNPGLTSETQYF. The CDR3 coding sequence is TGTGCCAGCAGCTTAAATCCGGGACTAACCTCCGAGACCCAGTACTTC.

As DNA, the CDR3 is TGCAGCGGAAAATCTTTTCAGGGTGAGACAGATACGCAGTATTTT. Protein product: CSGKSFQGETDTQYF. The chain is built from TRBV20-1 and TRBJ2-3, with a tentative D call TRBD1 (5 bases). The CDR3 extends over 15 amino acids. CDR1 and CDR2 (germline): DFQATT, SNEGSKA (reference sequence).

This clonotype appeared a few times. The chain couples TRBV21-1 to TRBJ1-2; the table calls TRBD1, which could not be checked here. TRBV21-1 is a pseudogene locus. CDR3 length: 18 amino acids. The CDR3 region is CASSPRPGQGYLYGFYTF. In DNA form, the CDR3 reads TGTGCCAGCAGCCCCCGCCCGGGACAGGGCTATCTCTATGGATTCTACACCTTC.

This CDR3 reads CSVVTGITYGYTF. CDR3 nucleotides: TGCAGCGTTGTTACGGGAATAACCTATGGCTACACCTTC. The rearrangement joins TRBV29-1 to TRBJ1-2; D remains unclear. The CDR3 covers 13 residues. Trimming pared 4 bases from V and 4 bases from J, leaving 13 bases between. Germline lookup yields CDR1 SQVTM and CDR2 ANQGSEA.

As DNA, the CDR3 is TGTGCCAGCAGTCAAGGGTTGAACTATGGCTACACCTTC. Its protein product is CASSQGLNYGYTF. The chain links TRBV12-3 or TRBV12-4 to TRBJ1-2; D is unresolved. CDR3 length equals 13 residues. V was pared by 5 bases and J by 2 bases, with 9 bases between.

The rearrangement uses TRBV4-3 and TRBJ1-4, with TRBD1 matching 9 bases. The CDR3 loop spans 15 amino acids. Trimming at V came to 3 bases and at J to 6 bases, leaving 5 bases not matched to a gene. Germline lookup yields CDR1 LGHNA and CDR2 YSLEER. As DNA, the CDR3 is TGCGCCAGCAGCCACAAACAGGGGGCGGATGAAAAACTGTTTTTT. It yields the protein CASSHKQGADEKLFF.

V and J are TRBV7-2 and TRBJ2-6, with D perhaps matching TRBD1 (5 bases). The germline V gene encodes CDR1 SGHTA and CDR2 FQGNSA. The V end lost 1 base, the J end lost 2 bases, and 9 bases lay between the germline ends. CDR3 length: 16 residues. The CDR3 DNA reads as TGTGCCAGCAGCTTAGGAGCAGGGCCTGGGGCCAACGTCCTGACTTTC. Translation: CASSLGAGPGANVLTF.

The chain combines TRBV6-1 with TRBJ1-2; TRBD1 agrees at 7 bases. The V and J ends lost 6 bases and 5 bases, in that order; junction bases with no gene match: 3. Germline V CDR1 and CDR2: MNHNS, SASEGT. CDR3 length: 12 residues. The CDR3 sequence is CASRVQGYGYTF. CDR3 DNA sequence: TGTGCCAGCAGAGTACAGGGGTATGGCTACACCTTC.

The chain recombines TRBV5-4 with TRBJ2-1; 8 nucleotides match TRBD1. Germline CDR1 and CDR2: SGHNT and YYREEE (reference sequence). V shed 5 bases and J 8 bases; nucleotides not matched to a gene: 12. CDR3 size: 15 residues. CDR3 nucleotide sequence: TGTGCCAGCAGACCCGCAGGGGGCGCATGGGATGAGCAGTTCTTC. Translated, it gives CASRPAGGAWDEQFF.

V and J are TRBV19 and TRBJ1-5; 9 nucleotides line up with TRBD1. J was trimmed by 4 bases and V by 4 bases; bases with no gene match: 8. Germline V gives CDR1 LNHDA, CDR2 SQIVND (reference sequence). The CDR3 runs 16 residues. CDR3 nucleotide sequence: TGTGCCAGTAGTAGCCTCGACAGGGGGGGAAATCAGCCCCAGCATTTT. Its translation is CASSSLDRGGNQPQHF.

The chain uses TRBV24-1 and TRBJ1-1; TRBD1 aligns across 7 bases. The length of the CDR3 is 15 residues. The V and J ends lost 2 bases and 1 base, in that order; junction bases with no gene match: 3. Germline V CDR1 and CDR2: KGHDR, SFDVKD. The CDR3 DNA is TGTGCCACCAGTGATTCCGGACAGGCGAACACTGAAGCTTTCTTT. It yields the protein CATSDSGQANTEAFF.

J is TRBJ1-2 and V is TRBV19; TRBD1 matches 9 bases. The germline gives CDR1 LNHDA, CDR2 SQIVND (reference sequence). The CDR3 has 15 amino acids. V was clipped by 3 bases and J by 2 bases; unmatched bases: 4. CDR3 protein: CASSMGQGGNYGYTF. CDR3 in DNA: TGTGCCAGTAGTATGGGACAGGGTGGAAACTATGGCTACACCTTC. The full variable domain, completed using reference TRBV19 and TRBJ1-2, is DGGITQSPKYLFRKEGQNVTLSCEQNLNHDAMYWYRQDPGQGLRLIYYSQIVNDFQKGDIAEGYSVSREKKESFPLTVTSAQKNPTAFYLCASSMGQGGNYGYTFGSGTRLTVV.

The rearrangement links TRBV5-4 to TRBJ1-2; 7 nucleotides match TRBD1. J was trimmed by 4 bases and V by 4 bases; bases with no gene match: 13. Germline lookup yields CDR1 SGHNT and CDR2 YYREEE (reference sequence). The CDR3 is made up of 16 amino acids. The CDR3 nucleotides are TGTGCCAGCAGCACAGCTCCGGACAGGTTCAGCTATGGCTACACCTTC. Encoded protein: CASSTAPDRFSYGYTF.

This sequence joins TRBV20-1 and TRBJ2-3; TRBD2 aligns across 9 bases. Per the germline V gene, CDR1 is DFQATT and CDR2 is SNEGSKA (reference sequence). This CDR3 comprises 15 residues. The V and J ends lost 3 bases and 7 bases, in that order; junction bases with no gene match: 11. The CDR3 loop is CSARASGDLGHTQYF. CDR3 coding DNA: TGCAGTGCTAGGGCTAGCGGGGACCTCGGGCATACGCAGTATTTT.

The rearrangement uses TRBV2 and TRBJ1-5; D is possibly TRBD1 (6 bases). The CDR3 spans 13 residues. Germline V gene lookup returns CDR1 SNHLY and CDR2 FYNNEI. The ends were cut back, 6 bases at V and 3 bases at J, with 9 bases in the middle. CDR3 region: CASRRGHNQPQHF. Written as DNA, the CDR3 is TGTGCCAGCAGGAGGGGACACAATCAGCCCCAGCATTTT.

V usage is TRBV30 and J usage is TRBJ2-7, with 8 bases aligning to TRBD1. The ends lost 8 bases at V and 6 bases at J; junction bases unmatched: 21. This CDR3 is 16 amino acids long. CDR1 GTSNPN and CDR2 SVGIG come from the germline V gene (reference sequence). The CDR3 DNA reads as TGTGCCGGTCGTCCCCCCGTGGACAGGGCTGGTGGCGAGCAGTACTTC. It specifies CAGRPPVDRAGGEQYF.

The rearrangement joins TRBV6-2 or TRBV6-3 to TRBJ1-5; 9 bases agree with TRBD1. The germline V gene has CDR1 MNHEY and CDR2 SVGEGT. V lost 5 bases to trimming and J lost 5 bases; unmatched junction nucleotides: 7. CDR3 length equals 15 residues. CDR3 amino acids: CASSRADRGDQPQHF. The CDR3 DNA sequence: TGTGCCAGCAGTCGAGCGGACAGGGGCGATCAGCCCCAGCATTTT.